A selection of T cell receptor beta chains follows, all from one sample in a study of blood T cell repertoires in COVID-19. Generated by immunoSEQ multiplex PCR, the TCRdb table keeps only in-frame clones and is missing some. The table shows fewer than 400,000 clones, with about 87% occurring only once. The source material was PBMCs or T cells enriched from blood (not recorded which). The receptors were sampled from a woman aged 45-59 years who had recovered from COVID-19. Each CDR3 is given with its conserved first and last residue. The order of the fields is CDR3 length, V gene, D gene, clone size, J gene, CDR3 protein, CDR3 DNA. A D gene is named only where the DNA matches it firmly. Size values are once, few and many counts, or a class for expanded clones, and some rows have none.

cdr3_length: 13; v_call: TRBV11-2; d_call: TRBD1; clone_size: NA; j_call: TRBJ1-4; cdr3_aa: CASSPGQAEKLFF; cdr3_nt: TGTGCCAGCAGCCCTGGACAGGCTGAAAAACTGTTTTTT
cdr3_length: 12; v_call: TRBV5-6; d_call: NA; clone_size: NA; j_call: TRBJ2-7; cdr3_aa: CASSLMTREQYF; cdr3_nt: TGTGCCAGCAGCTTGATGACTCGGGAGCAGTACTTC
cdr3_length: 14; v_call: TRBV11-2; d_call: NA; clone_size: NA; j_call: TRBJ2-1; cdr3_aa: CASSLNGLYNEQFF; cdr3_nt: TGTGCCAGCAGCCTTAATGGCCTTTACAATGAGCAGTTCTTC
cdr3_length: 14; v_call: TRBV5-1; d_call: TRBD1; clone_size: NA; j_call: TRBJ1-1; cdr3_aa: CASSRIDRDAEAFF; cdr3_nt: TGCGCCAGCAGCAGGATCGACAGGGACGCTGAAGCTTTCTTT
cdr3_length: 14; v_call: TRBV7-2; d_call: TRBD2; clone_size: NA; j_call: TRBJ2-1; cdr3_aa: CASSLVSGGGEQFF; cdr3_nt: TGTGCCAGCAGCTTAGTTAGCGGGGGGGGTGAGCAGTTCTTC
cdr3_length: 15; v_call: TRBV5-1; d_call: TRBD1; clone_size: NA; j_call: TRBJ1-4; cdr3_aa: CASSLAGTGNEKLFF; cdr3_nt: TGCGCCAGCAGCTTGGCCGGGACAGGGAATGAAAAACTGTTTTTT
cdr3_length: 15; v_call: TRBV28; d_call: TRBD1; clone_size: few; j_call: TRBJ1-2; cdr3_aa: CASSSSGTGGDGYTF; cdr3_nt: TGTGCCAGCAGTTCCTCCGGGACAGGGGGCGATGGCTACACCTTC
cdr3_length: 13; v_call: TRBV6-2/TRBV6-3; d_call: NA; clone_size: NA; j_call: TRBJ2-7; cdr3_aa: CASSLTESAEQYF; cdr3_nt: TGTGCCAGCAGCCTGACAGAGTCGGCCGAGCAGTACTTC
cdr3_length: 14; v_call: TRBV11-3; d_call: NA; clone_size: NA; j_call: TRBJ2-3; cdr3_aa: CASSPGLITDTQYF; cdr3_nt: TGTGCCAGCAGCCCCGGACTAATCACAGATACGCAGTATTTT
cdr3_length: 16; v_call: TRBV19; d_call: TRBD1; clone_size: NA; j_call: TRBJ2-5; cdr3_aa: CASSGQGAFFRETQYF; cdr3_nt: TGTGCCAGTAGTGGCCAGGGGGCATTTTTTCGAGAGACCCAGTACTTC
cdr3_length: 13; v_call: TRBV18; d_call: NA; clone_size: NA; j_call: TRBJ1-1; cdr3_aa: CASSPLQLPEAFF; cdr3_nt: TGTGCCAGCTCCCCCTTACAGCTACCCGAAGCTTTCTTT
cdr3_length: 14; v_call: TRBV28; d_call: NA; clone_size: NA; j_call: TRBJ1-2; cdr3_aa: CASRTRVGSYGYTF; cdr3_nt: TGTGCCAGCAGAACCAGGGTAGGATCCTATGGCTACACCTTC
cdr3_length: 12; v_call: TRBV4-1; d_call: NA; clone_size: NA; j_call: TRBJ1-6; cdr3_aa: CASSQDSGALHF; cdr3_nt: TGCGCCAGCAGCCAAGATTCCGGAGCCCTCCACTTT
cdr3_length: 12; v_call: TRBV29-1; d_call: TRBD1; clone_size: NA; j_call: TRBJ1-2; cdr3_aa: CSVQGVSYGYTF; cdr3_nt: TGCAGCGTTCAGGGGGTCTCCTATGGCTACACCTTC
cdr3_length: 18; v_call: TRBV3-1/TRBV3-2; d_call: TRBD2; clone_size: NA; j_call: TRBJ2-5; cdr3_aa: CASSQVVGLAENQETQYF; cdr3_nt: TGTGCCAGCAGCCAAGTAGTAGGGCTAGCGGAGAACCAAGAGACCCAGTACTTC
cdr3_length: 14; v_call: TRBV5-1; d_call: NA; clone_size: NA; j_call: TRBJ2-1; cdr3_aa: CASSHSLVPNEQFF; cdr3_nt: TGCGCCAGCAGCCATTCACTAGTGCCCAATGAGCAGTTCTTC
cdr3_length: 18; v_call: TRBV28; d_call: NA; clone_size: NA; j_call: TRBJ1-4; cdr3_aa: CASSPVFPPRATNEKLFF; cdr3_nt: TGTGCCAGCAGTCCTGTTTTCCCCCCCCGTGCAACTAATGAAAAACTGTTTTTT
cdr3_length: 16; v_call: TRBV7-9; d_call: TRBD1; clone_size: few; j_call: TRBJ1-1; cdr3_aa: CASSFRRGRGRTEAFF; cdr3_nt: TGTGCCAGCAGCTTCCGCAGGGGGCGCGGAAGGACTGAAGCTTTCTTT
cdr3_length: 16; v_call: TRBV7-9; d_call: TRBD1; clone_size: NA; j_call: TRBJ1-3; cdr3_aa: CASSLVGQNPGNTIYF; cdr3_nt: TGTGCCAGCAGCTTAGTGGGACAGAACCCTGGAAACACCATATATTTT
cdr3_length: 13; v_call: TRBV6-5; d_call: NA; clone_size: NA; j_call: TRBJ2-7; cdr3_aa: CASSYRDSYEQYF; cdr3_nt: TGTGCCAGCAGTTACCGGGACTCCTACGAGCAGTACTTC
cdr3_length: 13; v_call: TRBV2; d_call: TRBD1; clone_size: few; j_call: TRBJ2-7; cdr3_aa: CASNRDRGYEQYF; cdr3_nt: TGTGCCAGCAACCGGGACAGGGGCTACGAGCAGTACTTC
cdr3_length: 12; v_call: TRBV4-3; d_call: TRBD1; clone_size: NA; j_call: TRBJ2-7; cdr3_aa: CASSQAGGSRQF; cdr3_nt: TGCGCCAGCAGCCAAGCAGGGGGTTCGAGGCAGTTC
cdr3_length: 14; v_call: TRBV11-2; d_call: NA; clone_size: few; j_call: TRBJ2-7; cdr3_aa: CASSLSFFGYEQYF; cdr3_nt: TGTGCCAGCAGCTTATCCTTTTTCGGCTACGAGCAGTACTTC
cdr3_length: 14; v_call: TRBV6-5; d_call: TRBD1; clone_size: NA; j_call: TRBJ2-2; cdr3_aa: CASNRGRGTGELFF; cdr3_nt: TGTGCCAGCAACAGGGGCCGGGGCACCGGGGAGCTGTTTTTT
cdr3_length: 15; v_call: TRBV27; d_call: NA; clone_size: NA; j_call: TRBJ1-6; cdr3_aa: CASSPFRDRASPLHF; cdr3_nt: TGTGCCAGCAGCCCTTTTCGGGATCGGGCATCACCCCTCCACTTT
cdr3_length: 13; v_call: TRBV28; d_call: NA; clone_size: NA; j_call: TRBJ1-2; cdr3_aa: CASSPGGVYGYTF; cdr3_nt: TGTGCCAGCAGTCCCGGGGGGGTCTATGGCTACACCTTC
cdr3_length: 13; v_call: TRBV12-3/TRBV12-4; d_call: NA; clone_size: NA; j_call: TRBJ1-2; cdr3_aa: CASSLGSTAGYTF; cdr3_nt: TGTGCCAGCAGTTTGGGCTCAACCGCGGGCTACACCTTC
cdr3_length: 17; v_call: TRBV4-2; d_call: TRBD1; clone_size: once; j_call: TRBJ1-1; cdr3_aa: CASSQDGTGHMNTEAFF; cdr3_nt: TGTGCCAGCAGCCAAGACGGGACAGGGCACATGAACACTGAAGCTTTCTTT
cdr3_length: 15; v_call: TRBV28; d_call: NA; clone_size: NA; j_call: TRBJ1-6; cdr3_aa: CASTALDRPGSPLHF; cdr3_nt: TGTGCCAGCACCGCCCTCGACAGGCCCGGTTCACCCCTCCACTTT
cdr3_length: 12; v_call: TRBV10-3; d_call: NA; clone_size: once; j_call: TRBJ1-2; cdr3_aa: CAIKAGASGYTF; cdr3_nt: TGTGCCATCAAGGCAGGGGCATCGGGCTACACCTTC